This TCR beta chain was sequenced for a study of cytomegalovirus exposure and HLA in healthy donors. CDR3 length: 13 residues. Germline CDR1 is SQVTM and CDR2 is ANQGSEA. Trimming removed 4 bases from V and 3 bases from J, with 9 bases in between. Vbeta (60) and Jbeta (13) primers were used in the PCR. The table came from immunoSEQ multiplex PCR; TCRdb's copy has only in-frame clones and leaves some out. This sample contains about 150,000 clones. The sample consisted of PBMCs. The source is a woman aged 45-59 years in good health and CMV-seronegative. The gene calls are TRBV29-1 and TRBJ1-4; D unclear. The CDR3 loop is CSVAGIANEKLFF. CDR3 coding DNA: TGCAGCGTTGCCGGGATTGCTAATGAAAAACTGTTTTTT.